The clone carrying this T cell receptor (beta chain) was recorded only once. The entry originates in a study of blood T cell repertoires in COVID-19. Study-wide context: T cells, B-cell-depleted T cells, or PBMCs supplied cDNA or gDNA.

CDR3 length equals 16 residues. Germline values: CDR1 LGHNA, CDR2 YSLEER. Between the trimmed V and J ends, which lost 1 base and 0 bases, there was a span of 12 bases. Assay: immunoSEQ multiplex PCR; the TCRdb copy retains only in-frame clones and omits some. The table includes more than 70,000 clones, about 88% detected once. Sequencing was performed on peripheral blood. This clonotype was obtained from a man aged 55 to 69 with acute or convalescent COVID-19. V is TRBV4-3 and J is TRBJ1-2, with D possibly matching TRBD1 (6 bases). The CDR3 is CASSQAFAGANYGYTF. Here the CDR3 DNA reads TGCGCCAGCAGCCAAGCATTTGCAGGGGCTAACTATGGCTACACCTTC.